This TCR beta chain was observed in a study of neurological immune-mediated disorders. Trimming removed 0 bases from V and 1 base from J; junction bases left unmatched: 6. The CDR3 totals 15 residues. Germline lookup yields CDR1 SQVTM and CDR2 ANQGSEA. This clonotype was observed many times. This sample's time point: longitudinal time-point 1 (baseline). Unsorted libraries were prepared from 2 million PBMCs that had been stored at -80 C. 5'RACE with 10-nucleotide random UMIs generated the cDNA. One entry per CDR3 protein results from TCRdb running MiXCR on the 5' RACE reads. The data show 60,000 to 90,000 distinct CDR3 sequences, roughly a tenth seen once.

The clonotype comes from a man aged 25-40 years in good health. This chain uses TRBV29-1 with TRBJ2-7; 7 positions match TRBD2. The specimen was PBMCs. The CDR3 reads CSVEDYWGGSYEQYF. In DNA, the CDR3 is TGCAGCGTTGAAGATTATTGGGGGGGATCCTACGAGCAGTACTTC.